This entry lists 15 T cell receptor beta chains sequenced from one sample in a study of tumor-infiltrating lymphocytes in primary liver carcinoma. Starting material for RNA and DNA co-extraction consisted of about 17-30 mg of unsorted bulk tissue. A constant-region primer served to make TCR beta cDNA from about 530 ng total RNA. Libraries for TCR beta were built through three nested multiplex PCR rounds, which together made up a slightly modified ARM-PCR procedure. Amplification in the first two PCR rounds was performed using TRBV1-TRBV30 forward primers and a C-beta reverse primer for roughly 9 cycles each. TCRdb reprocessed the multiplex PCR reads via MiXCR and lists one record per CDR3 protein. The sample shows about 20,000 distinct CDR3 sequences, approximately 70% of them seen only once. What was sequenced was liver tumor tissue from sampling region 1. Documented subset: tumor region T1, superior pole. The receptors stem from a man aged 35 to 55 with primary liver carcinoma and hepatitis B virus infection.

This clonotype has a single count. This likely comes from a read error, as the CDR3 has no conserved phenylalanine or tryptophan at its end. The gene calls are TRBV12-3 or TRBV12-4 and TRBJ2-1; D may be TRBD2 (5 bases). The CDR3 has 18 residues. CDR3 bases: TGTGCCGGCAGTTTTCTGGCAGAGGGCCAGCATTTCAATAATGAGCAGTTCTCC. Protein: CAGSFLAEGQHFNNEQFS.

Concerning this clonotype itself: Without the conserved terminal phenylalanine or tryptophan, this CDR3 likely stems from a read error. The chain recombines TRBV12-3 or TRBV12-4 with TRBJ1-6; D is unclear. The CDR3 is 12 amino acids. In nucleotides, the CDR3 is TGTGCCAGTAGTTTAAAGGATTCACCCCTCCACTTA. This sequence encodes CASSLKDSPLHL.

As concerns this clonotype: Possible read error: a much larger clone is one base away. The V and J genes are TRBV21-1 and TRBJ2-1; the D call in the table, TRBD2, was not verified against the DNA. TRBV21-1 is given as a pseudogene. The CDR3 runs 19 residues. The CDR3 DNA is TGTGCCAGCAGACTCGCGGGACTAGCGCTATCCCCAATCTGCTATGAGCAGTTCTTC. This encodes CASRLAGLALSPICYEQFF.

This clonotype was observed a few times. The CDR3 ends on some other residue instead of the conserved phenylalanine or tryptophan, so this is likely a read error. The V and J genes are TRBV11-2 and TRBJ2-1; 14 positions agree with TRBD2. Germline-derived CDR1 and CDR2 are SGHAT and FQNNGV. The length of the CDR3 is 16 residues. The CDR3: CGSSSRLAGGHTEQFL. CDR3 bases: TGTGGCAGCAGCTCCCGACTAGCGGGGGGGCATACAGAGCAGTTCTTA.

Worth noting for this clonotype: This CDR3 fails to terminate in the conserved phenylalanine or tryptophan, so it likely reflects a read error. The limits of the CDR3 on the DNA are not certain, so only TCRdb's listed CDR3 is given. The genes are TRBV6-5 and TRBJ2-6. Germline values: CDR1 MNHEY, CDR2 SVGAGI. A total of 13 residues make up the CDR3, ends included. The CDR3 sequence: CVSTEWGANVLII.

A few counts support this clonotype. A read error may account for a junction end that differs from germline. The rearrangement joins TRBV4-2 to TRBJ2-7, with 16 bases lining up with TRBD2. The CDR3 is 18 amino acids. Germline values: CDR1 LGHNA, CDR2 YNFKEQ. The CDR3 region has the DNA TGTGCCAGCAGTGGAAAGCTGGGACTAGCGGGAGGGCCACACGAGCAGTACTTT. Encoded protein: CASSGKLGLAGGPHEQYF.

Remarks on this clonotype: Sequence at one end of the junction differs from germline and may be a read error. This chain links TRBV6-5 with TRBJ2-3; D may correspond to TRBD1 or TRBD2 (6 bases each). Germline V gene sequence: CDR1 MNHEY, CDR2 SVGAGI. This CDR3 region has 15 residues. The CDR3: CASSRRGRSTGTQCF. The CDR3 DNA reads TGTGCCAGCAGTAGACGGGGGCGGAGCACAGGTACGCAGTGTTTT.

A word on this clonotype: Germline and junction disagree at one end, which may indicate a read error. The J gene is TRBJ1-5, the V gene TRBV10-3, with D unclear. Germline CDR1 ENHRY, CDR2 SYGVKD. The CDR3 loop spans 14 amino acids. The DNA of the CDR3 is TGTGCTATCAGTGACTATGAGGGTGATCAGCCCCAGCATTTT. Its translation is CAISDYEGDQPQHF.

As regards this clonotype: An end of the junction does not agree with germline; a read error may underlie this. The V call is TRBV5-1, the J call TRBJ2-2; the D gene is possibly TRBD2 (5 bases). This CDR3 is 14 amino acids long. Germline values: CDR1 SGHRS, CDR2 YFSETQ. CDR3 nucleotide sequence: TGCGCCATCAGCTTATCAGCGAACACCGGGGAACTGTTTTTT. Its protein product is CAISLSANTGELFF.

Of note for this clonotype: One junction end does not reproduce the germline sequence, and a read error may be involved. CDR3 nucleotide sequence: TGTACCAGCAGTTTATGGGGTGGGGCGAACATAGCCAAGAACATTCAGTACTTC. Its protein is CTSSLWGGANIAKNIQYF. V gene TRBV12-3 or TRBV12-4 combines with J gene TRBJ2-4; D might be TRBD1 (5 bases). The CDR3 spans 18 residues.

This clonotype appeared a single time. The chain is built from TRBV11-2 and TRBJ2-7; D call uncertain. In germline, CDR1 is SGHAT, CDR2 FQNNGV. The CDR3 loop spans 14 amino acids. The germline V and J ends were trimmed by 7 bases and 3 bases, with 16 bases remaining between them. The CDR3 coding sequence is TGTGCCAGCACCCTAGGGTATGGGGACTACGAGCAGTACTTC. Encoded protein: CASTLGYGDYEQYF.

Points on this clonotype: A junction end diverges from the germline sequence, so it may reflect a read error. The chain has TRBV6-5 and TRBJ2-7, with D perhaps matching TRBD1 (6 bases). This CDR3 comprises 16 residues. The germline CDR1 and CDR2 sequences are MNHEY and SVGAGI. The CDR3 region has the DNA TGTGCCAGCTGGCCCGGACAGACTGCACCCTTTTACGAGCAGTATTTC. Its translation: CASWPGQTAPFYEQYF.

Of note for this clonotype: A much larger clone differs by one base, so this may be a read error. The CDR3 loop is CSAGGGQDPRTHYF. CDR3 nucleotide sequence: TGCAGCGCGGGCGGTGGACAGGACCCCCGGACCCACTACTTC. The chain couples TRBV29-1 to TRBJ2-5; the match to TRBD1 covers 7 bases. The germline gives CDR1 SQVTM, CDR2 ANQGSEA. The CDR3 sequence is 14 residues long.

V gene TRBV28 combines with J gene TRBJ1-5, with a tentative D call TRBD1 (5 bases). The CDR3 runs 14 residues. CDR1 and CDR2 (germline): MDHEN, SYDVKM. Trimming shortened V by 6 bases and J by 6 bases, and 15 bases separated the two germline ends. CDR3 residues: CASRKGEVSQPQHF. CDR3 DNA sequence: TGTGCCAGCAGAAAAGGGGAAGTTAGTCAGCCCCAGCATTTT. Full variable domain (outside the CDR3, taken from reference TRBV28 and TRBJ1-5): DVKVTQSSRYLVKRTGEKVFLECVQDMDHENMFWYRQDPGLGLRLIYFSYDVKMKEKGDIPEGYSVSREKKERFSLILESASTNQTSMYLCASRKGEVSQPQHFGDGTRLSIL.

This clonotype was seen once. As the CDR3 is not closed by the conserved phenylalanine or tryptophan, this likely results from a read error. The J gene is TRBJ2-1, the V gene TRBV20-1; tentatively, D is TRBD2 (5 bases). This CDR3 contains 12 residues. The V gene's germline CDR1 is DFQATT and CDR2 SNEGSKA (reference sequence). V gave up 3 bases and J gave up 10 bases, with 13 bases separating them. The CDR3 reads CSASWTPTEQFV. CDR3 bases: TGCAGTGCTAGTTGGACTCCCACCGAGCAGTTCGTC.